The present TCR beta chain was sequenced within a study of shared clonotypes between healthy human individuals. General study findings and limits: Sorted-subset samples were not fully sequenced, rarefaction indicated.

CD45RO-negative cells were positively selected for CCR7, leaving out terminally differentiated effector memory CD45RA+ cells. Donors, without exception, were Caucasian adults residing in Nashville, Tennessee. Germline CDR1 is SEHNR and CDR2 is FQNEAQ (reference sequence). Trimming cost V 5 bases and J 2 bases, with 16 bases left between them. CDR3 length: 15 amino acids. This clone was seen a single time. The antigen is not known. Deep was the level at which the assay was run. In the original analysis: For the immunoSEQ data, sequences were junction-only without quality scores, so filtering differed. Produced via immunoSEQ multiplex PCR; TCRdb's table is partial and in-frame only. V and J calls and clone size are given by that table; D and trimming were obtained from the DNA. The repertoire has nearly 2 million clones, over 85% of them found once; the top ten carry roughly 1.2%.

The chain recombines TRBV7-9 with TRBJ2-7; D might be TRBD2 (6 bases). The TCR comes from a man between 18 and 35 years old in good health. Material: naive CD8+ T cells sorted from blood. The CDR3 loop reads CASSGDLTATYEQYF. In DNA form, the CDR3 reads TGTGCCAGCAGCGGGGACTTGACGGCCACCTACGAGCAGTACTTC.